The 20 T cell receptor beta chains given below trace back to one sample, sequenced in a study of blood T cell repertoires in COVID-19. The protocol was immunoSEQ multiplex PCR, while the TCRdb copy is restricted to in-frame clones and leaves out a portion. The repertoire holds some 400,000 clones, approximately 89% seen once, with about 1.8% in the top ten. The sample comprised PBMCs or T cells enriched from blood (not recorded which). The receptors stem from a woman in her twenties or thirties who had recovered from COVID-19.

The gene calls are TRBV30 and TRBJ1-6; maybe TRBD1 (5 bases). Trimming removed 5 bases from V and 9 bases from J, with 14 bases in between. Germline CDR1 and CDR2: GTSNPN and SVGIG (reference sequence). The CDR3 is 13 amino acids. CDR3 amino acids: CAWGRESTSPLHF. For the CDR3, the DNA is TGTGCCTGGGGCAGGGAAAGTACTTCACCCCTCCACTTT.

The V call is TRBV19, the J call TRBJ2-7, with 8 bases matching TRBD1. This CDR3 is 14 amino acids long. V was pared by 6 bases and J by 2 bases, with 6 bases of the junction left unmatched. In germline, CDR1 is LNHDA, CDR2 SQIVND (reference sequence). The DNA for the CDR3 is TGTGCCAGTAGCTCCGGGACAGGTCCCTACGAGCAGTACTTC. Translated, it gives CASSSGTGPYEQYF.

This rearrangement joins TRBV28 to TRBJ1-1; possibly TRBD1 for D (5 bases). V dropped 3 bases and J dropped 4 bases, with 12 bases sitting between them. Germline CDR1 reads MDHEN; CDR2 reads SYDVKM. The CDR3 spans 14 residues. CDR3 protein: CASSLWGGGTEAFF. The CDR3 bases are TGTGCCAGCAGTTTGTGGGGCGGCGGCACTGAAGCTTTCTTT. Using reference TRBV28 and TRBJ1-1 for the parts outside the CDR3, the full variable domain is DVKVTQSSRYLVKRTGEKVFLECVQDMDHENMFWYRQDPGLGLRLIYFSYDVKMKEKGDIPEGYSVSREKKERFSLILESASTNQTSMYLCASSLWGGGTEAFFGQGTRLTVV.

CDR3 sequence: CASRRQGTNSYEQYF. In nucleotides, the CDR3 is TGTGCCAGCAGGAGACAGGGGACGAACTCCTACGAGCAGTACTTC. This chain connects TRBV27 to TRBJ2-7, with 8 bases identical to TRBD1. CDR1 is MNHEY and CDR2 is SMNVEV in the germline V gene (reference sequence). The CDR3 loop spans 15 amino acids. The ends lost 6 bases at V and 0 bases at J; junction bases unmatched: 7.

This chain links TRBV12-3 or TRBV12-4 with TRBJ1-2, with 10 bases fitting TRBD1. This CDR3 has 13 residues. V trimming: 5 bases; J trimming: 5 bases; junction bases outside the gene matches: 2. The CDR3 loop is CASSRTGGYGYTF. CDR3 DNA sequence: TGTGCCAGCAGTAGGACAGGGGGATATGGCTACACCTTC.

CDR3 sequence (DNA): TGTGCCAGCAGTTTAAGCCTGGAGGGCAGTCAGCCCCAGCATTTT. Translating it yields CASSLSLEGSQPQHF. The chain couples TRBV28 to TRBJ1-5; the D is unclear. V was clipped by 2 bases and J by 6 bases, with 14 bases between them. CDR1 and CDR2 from the germline V gene are MDHEN and SYDVKM. The CDR3 extends over 15 amino acids.

This clone appeared a single time. The genes are TRBV6-5 and TRBJ2-1; the D gene is possibly TRBD2 (5 bases). The CDR3 runs 13 residues. Deletions cut 7 bases from V and 3 bases from J, with 10 bases between. Germline CDR1 and CDR2: MNHEY and SVGAGI. This CDR3 is CASTTGFYNEQFF. CDR3 in DNA: TGTGCCAGCACCACGGGATTCTACAATGAGCAGTTCTTC.

The gene calls are TRBV10-3 and TRBJ2-5, with a tentative D call TRBD2 (5 bases). The CDR3 contains 13 residues. Germline V gene lookup returns CDR1 ENHRY and CDR2 SYGVKD. Trimming left V 4 bases short and J 3 bases short, with 9 bases between. CDR3 sequence reads: CAISGEAEETQYF. The CDR3 DNA is TGTGCCATCAGTGGGGAAGCGGAAGAGACCCAGTACTTC.

The V and J genes are TRBV6-5 and TRBJ2-1, with TRBD1 identical over 8 bases. CDR3 size: 15 residues. The germline V gene encodes CDR1 MNHEY and CDR2 SVGAGI. V shed 0 bases, J shed 6 bases, and the junction held 4 bases outside the gene matches. The DNA of the CDR3 is TGTGCCAGCAGTTACTCGTTCCAGGGGGCCAATGAGCAGTTCTTC. Amino acid sequence: CASSYSFQGANEQFF.

This clone was seen once. The chain is built from TRBV14 and TRBJ2-2; tentatively, D is TRBD1 (5 bases). The V end was cut by 1 base, the J end by 8 bases, with 17 bases between. From germline, CDR1 is SGHDN and CDR2 FVKESK. CDR3 length: 16 amino acids. The CDR3 DNA is TGTGCCAGCAGCCAAGTAGGTCCAAAGGGGCGAGGGGAGCTGTTTTTT. This encodes CASSQVGPKGRGELFF. Full variable domain (missing parts from reference TRBV14 and TRBJ2-2): EAGVTQFPSHSVIEKGQTVTLRCDPISGHDNLYWYRRVMGKEIKFLLHFVKESKQDESGMPNNRFLAERTGGTYSTLKVQPAELEDSGVYFCASSQVGPKGRGELFFGEGSRLTVL.

The chain has TRBV5-1 and TRBJ2-4; 10 bases match TRBD2. CDR1 is SGHRS and CDR2 is YFSETQ in the germline V gene. V lost 3 bases, J lost 4 bases, and 7 bases stayed unmatched. The CDR3 sequence is 16 residues long. For the CDR3, the DNA is TGCGCCAGCAGCTCGAGCACTAGCGGGGATAAAAACATTCAGTACTTC. This encodes CASSSSTSGDKNIQYF.

A remark on this clone: The junction does not match germline at one end; this may be a read error. This chain links TRBV7-7 with TRBJ2-7; 10 bases agree with TRBD1. CDR1 is SSHAT and CDR2 is FNYEAQ in the germline V gene (reference sequence). The length of the CDR3 is 15 residues. CDR3 coding DNA: TGTGCTAGCAGCTTGGGACAGGGGCCCGCCTACGAGCAGTACTTC. Amino acid sequence: CASSLGQGPAYEQYF. Full variable domain (missing parts from reference TRBV7-7 and TRBJ2-7): GAGVSQSPRYKVTKRGQDVTLRCDPISSHATLYWYQQALGQGPEFLTYFNYEAQPDKSGLPSDRFSAERPEGSISTLTIQRTEQRDSAMYRCASSLGQGPAYEQYFGPGTRLTVT.

This clone occurred a few times. This chain links TRBV25-1 with TRBJ2-5; the D is unclear. This CDR3 has 11 residues. V dropped 5 bases and J dropped 7 bases, with 8 bases sitting between them. Per germline, CDR1 MGHDK and CDR2 SYGVNS. CDR3 sequence: CASSSVWTQYF. The CDR3 DNA reads TGTGCCAGCAGTTCTGTTTGGACCCAGTACTTC.

The J gene is TRBJ2-7, the V gene TRBV10-3; D is possibly TRBD1 (6 bases). Trimming removed 2 bases at V and 0 bases at J, with 11 bases between. From germline, CDR1 is ENHRY and CDR2 SYGVKD. The length of the CDR3 is 15 residues. In DNA form, the CDR3 reads TGTGCCATCAGTGAGAGTGGGACATTCTCCTACGAGCAGTACTTC. It translates to CAISESGTFSYEQYF.

This clone showed up just a few times. V and J are TRBV9 and TRBJ1-3; 8 bases fit TRBD1. This CDR3 is built from 15 residues. Germline V CDR1 and CDR2: SGDLS, YYNGEE. Trimming took 2 bases from V and 4 from J; bases not matched to a gene: 5. CDR3 amino acids: CASSVDRAWGNTIYF. CDR3 DNA sequence: TGTGCCAGCAGCGTGGACAGGGCGTGGGGAAACACCATATATTTT.

A remark on this clone: The same CDR3 also results from other DNA sequences found in this sample. The rearrangement joins TRBV28 to TRBJ2-1; tentatively, D is TRBD1 (6 bases). Germline CDR1 is MDHEN and CDR2 is SYDVKM. Between the trimmed V and J ends, which lost 3 bases and 6 bases, there was a span of 9 bases. CDR3 size: 13 residues. CDR3 loop: CASSLYRANEQFF. For the CDR3, the DNA is TGTGCCAGCAGTTTGTACAGGGCCAATGAGCAGTTCTTC.

This clone was recorded only once. V usage is TRBV6-5 and J usage is TRBJ1-1; 9 bases are a match to TRBD1. The length of the CDR3 is 15 residues. The ends lost 4 bases at V and 1 base at J; junction bases unmatched: 4. Germline-derived CDR1 and CDR2 are MNHEY and SVGAGI. The CDR3 nucleotides read TGTGCCAGCAGTTCGCCACAGGGGGCGAACACTGAAGCTTTCTTT. It encodes CASSSPQGANTEAFF.

This clone appeared once. V is TRBV2 and J is TRBJ1-1; 9 nucleotides align to TRBD1. The CDR3 loop spans 18 amino acids. V lost 4 bases to trimming and J lost 1 base; unmatched junction nucleotides: 13. Per germline, CDR1 SNHLY and CDR2 FYNNEI. This chain's CDR3 is CASSVKTGGGTSNTEAFF. The DNA for the CDR3 is TGTGCCAGCAGTGTAAAGACAGGGGGGGGAACCTCGAACACTGAAGCTTTCTTT.

V gene TRBV7-2 combines with J gene TRBJ1-1; D unresolved. The CDR3 sequence is 16 residues long. The V gene lost 5 bases and the J gene lost 5 bases, with 21 bases spanning the gap. CDR1 SGHTA and CDR2 FQGNSA come from the germline V gene. CDR3 sequence (DNA): TGTGCCAGCAGCCACATCCACGGGTGGTATGAGACTGAAGCTTTCTTT. It codes for CASSHIHGWYETEAFF.

This chain's CDR3 is CAWSVRQGFYGYTF. For the CDR3, the DNA is TGTGCCTGGAGTGTTCGACAGGGATTCTATGGCTACACCTTC. This chain links TRBV30 with TRBJ1-2, with 7 bases matching TRBD1. This CDR3 has 14 residues. V gave up 0 bases and J gave up 4 bases; unmatched junction bases: 5. CDR1 GTSNPN and CDR2 SVGIG come from the germline V gene (reference sequence).